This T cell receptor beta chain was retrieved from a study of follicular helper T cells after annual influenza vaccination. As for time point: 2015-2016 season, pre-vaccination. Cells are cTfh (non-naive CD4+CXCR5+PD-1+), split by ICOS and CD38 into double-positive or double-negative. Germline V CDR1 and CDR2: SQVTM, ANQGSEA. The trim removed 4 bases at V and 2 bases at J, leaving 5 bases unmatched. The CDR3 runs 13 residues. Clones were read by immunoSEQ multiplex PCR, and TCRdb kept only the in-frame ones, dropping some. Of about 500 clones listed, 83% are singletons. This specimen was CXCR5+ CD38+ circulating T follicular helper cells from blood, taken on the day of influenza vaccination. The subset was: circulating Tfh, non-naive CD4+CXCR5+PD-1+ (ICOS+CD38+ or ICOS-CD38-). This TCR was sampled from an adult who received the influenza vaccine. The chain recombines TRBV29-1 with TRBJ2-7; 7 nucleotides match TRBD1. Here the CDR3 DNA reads TGCAGCGTTGGACAGGGAAGGACCTACGAGCAGTACTTC. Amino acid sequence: CSVGQGRTYEQYF.